This T cell receptor (beta chain) was identified in a study of blood T cell repertoires in COVID-19. The CDR3 runs to 11 residues. Sequencing was performed with immunoSEQ multiplex PCR; in TCRdb, only in-frame clones are kept and a portion is missing. The table shows around 230,000 clones, with approximately 83% occurring only once. A single count supports this clone. The sequence came from a woman between 40 and 50 years old with acute COVID-19. The chain carries TRBV21-1 and TRBJ2-7; the D call of TRBD1 is as the table states it, not checked on the DNA. TRBV21-1 is marked as a pseudogene. Sequencing was done on a sample of PBMCs or T cells enriched from blood (not recorded which). The CDR3 nucleotides read TGTGCCAGCAGCTACAGATACGAGCAGTACTTC. Its translation: CASSYRYEQYF.